The 18 T cell receptor beta chains presented below share a single source sample, sequenced in a study of HIV-infected children after antiretroviral therapy interruption. Unique molecular identifiers were included in an RNA-based 3' RACE TCR library. TCRdb re-analysed the 3' RACE reads in MiXCR, keeping a single row per CDR3 protein. The repertoire holds roughly 15,000 distinct CDR3 sequences, with 3% to 3.5% as singletons. The treatment is: PENTA 11 planned treatment interruption arm or continuous ART arm. The sequenced sample was CD45RO+ CD8+ T cells from PBMCs, pooled from several time points, obtained from a donor given antiretroviral therapy, either interrupted or continuous. Stated subset: memory CD8+ CD45RO+ CD45RA- T cells. The receptors were sampled from a pool of human donors with HIV.

The sample holds a few counts of this clonotype. The chain has TRBV5-1 and TRBJ2-3; D is perhaps TRBD1 (5 bases). Trimming shortened V by 2 bases and J by 2 bases, and 15 bases separated the two germline ends. The CDR3 is 16 amino acids. In germline, CDR1 is SGHRS, CDR2 YFSETQ. CDR3 sequence reads: CASSFIGVRNTDTQYF. CDR3 DNA: TGCGCCAGCAGCTTTATAGGGGTTAGAAACACAGATACGCAGTATTTT.

This chain links TRBV6-2 or TRBV6-3 with TRBJ2-3, with TRBD2 matching over 11 bases. This CDR3 has 16 residues. Germline CDR1 and CDR2: MNHEY and SVGEGT. Losses at the gene ends were 6 bases for V and 2 bases for J; bases not matched to a gene: 7. The CDR3 sequence is CASSRTSGHFTDTQYF. Here the CDR3 DNA reads TGTGCCAGCAGCCGGACTAGCGGGCACTTCACAGATACGCAGTATTTT.

This clonotype was counted many times. This chain uses TRBV11-3 with TRBJ2-3; D is possibly TRBD1 (6 bases). This CDR3 is 11 amino acids long. Germline assignment: CDR1 SGHNT and CDR2 YENEEA. V lost 4 bases to trimming and J lost 8 bases, with 7 bases between them. The DNA for the CDR3 is TGTGCCAGCAGCTCCAGGGGTACGCAGTATTTT. This codes for CASSSRGTQYF.

This clonotype was seen ten or more times. V is TRBV15 and J is TRBJ2-3; 8 nucleotides align to TRBD2. Germline V gene sequence: CDR1 LNHNV, CDR2 YYDKDF (reference sequence). Unmatched junction bases numbered 10, after V lost 0 bases and J lost 5 bases. CDR3 length: 17 residues. CDR3 protein: CATSRDERGPLGDTQYF. CDR3 nucleotides: TGTGCCACCAGCAGAGACGAGCGGGGGCCGTTGGGAGATACGCAGTATTTT.

Of note for this clonotype: A much larger clone lies one base from this, so it may be a read error. The V gene is TRBV7-2, the J gene TRBJ2-1; D unclear. V was trimmed by 1 base and J by 7 bases, leaving 11 bases between them. CDR1 is SGHTA and CDR2 is FQGNSA in the germline V gene. This CDR3 spans 14 amino acids. CDR3 sequence reads: CASSLELGFNEQFF. DNA for the CDR3: TGTGCCAGCAGCTTAGAATTGGGTTTTAATGAGCAGTTCTTC. The variable domain in full, completed from reference TRBV7-2 and TRBJ2-1, reads GAGVSQSPSNKVTEKGKDVELRCDPISGHTALYWYRQSLGQGLEFLIYFQGNSAPDKSGLPSDRFSAERTGGSVSTLTIQRTQQEDSAVYLCASSLELGFNEQFFGPGTRLTVL.

This clonotype was seen many times. J is TRBJ2-7 and V is TRBV23-1, with D maybe TRBD1 (6 bases). TRBV23-1 is placed among ORFs of uncertain function. This CDR3 has 16 amino acids. Deletions cut 2 bases from V and 0 bases from J, with 14 bases between. The CDR3 coding sequence is TGCGCCAGCAGTCAACCACCGGGACACAGCTCCTACGAGCAGTACTTC. Its translation is CASSQPPGHSSYEQYF.

In its sample, this clonotype was seen a few times. The V gene is TRBV15, the J gene TRBJ2-2; 10 bases line up with TRBD1. CDR3 size: 20 residues. Germline CDR1 reads LNHNV; CDR2 reads YYDKDF (reference sequence). Unmatched junction bases numbered 19, after V lost 3 bases and J lost 6 bases. This CDR3 reads CATSSPTGTGASIEAGELFF. The CDR3 DNA is TGTGCCACCAGCAGCCCTACCGGGACAGGGGCGTCTATTGAAGCCGGGGAGCTGTTTTTT.

The chain combines TRBV19 with TRBJ2-5; TRBD2 is a possible D gene (7 bases). V was shortened by 4 bases and J by 5 bases, with 17 bases between the two germline ends. The CDR3 is 15 residues long. CDR1 LNHDA and CDR2 SQIVND come from the germline V gene (reference sequence). In DNA, the CDR3 is TGTGCCAGTAGTACCTCCGCCGGGGGGCGGGAGACCCAGTACTTC. This encodes CASSTSAGGRETQYF.

This clonotype has ten or more counts. The chain employs TRBV27 and TRBJ1-6, with D possibly TRBD1 on 6 matching bases. The CDR3 length is 13 residues. Per germline, CDR1 MNHEY and CDR2 SMNVEV (reference sequence). V lost 7 bases and J lost 10, with 14 bases in between. The CDR3 nucleotides read TGTGCCAGCAAAACAGGGTCTCACTCACCCCTCCACTTT. It translates to CASKTGSHSPLHF.

The table lists this clonotype with many counts. This chain uses TRBV7-3 with TRBJ2-4; a weak D match, TRBD2 (6 bases). Germline CDR1 reads SGHTA; CDR2 reads FQGTGA. Between the trimmed V and J ends, which lost 2 bases and 7 bases, there was a span of 9 bases. The CDR3 is 13 residues long. CDR3 residues: CASSLSGENIQYF. The CDR3, as DNA: TGTGCCAGCAGCTTATCGGGGGAGAACATTCAGTACTTC.

This clonotype was recorded at least ten times. V is TRBV9 and J is TRBJ1-2; D gene uncertain. The CDR3 spans 12 residues. V shed 0 bases and J shed 5 bases, with 5 bases lying between them. Germline V lookup: CDR1 SGDLS, CDR2 YYNGEE. The CDR3 DNA sequence: TGTGCCAGCAGCGTAGGTCCGTATGGCTACACCTTC. Translation gives CASSVGPYGYTF.

The chain combines TRBV20-1 with TRBJ2-1; TRBD2 agrees at 11 bases. Losses at the gene ends were 6 bases for V and 9 bases for J; bases not matched to a gene: 10. The CDR3 covers 14 residues. The germline CDR1 and CDR2 sequences are DFQATT and SNEGSKA (reference sequence). The CDR3 sequence: CSALTSGEFSEQFF. The DNA for the CDR3 is TGCAGTGCCCTGACTAGCGGGGAATTTAGTGAGCAGTTCTTC.

This clonotype was recorded many times. The rearrangement uses TRBV7-9 and TRBJ2-1; the match to TRBD2 covers 8 bases. Germline loops: CDR1 SEHNR, CDR2 FQNEAQ (reference sequence). The CDR3 loop spans 14 amino acids. V was clipped by 8 bases and J by 0 bases; unmatched bases: 3. CDR3 in DNA: TGTGCCAGCGGCGCGGGAGGCTCCTACAATGAGCAGTTCTTC. Translating it yields CASGAGGSYNEQFF.

At least ten counts were recorded for this clonotype. The chain carries TRBV5-1 and TRBJ2-1; D uncertain. Germline V gene sequence: CDR1 SGHRS, CDR2 YFSETQ. Trimming removed 0 bases from V and 5 bases from J, with 12 bases in between. The CDR3 is made up of 15 amino acids. For the CDR3, the DNA is TGCGCCAGCAGCTTGGCGGGCTTTCCGGACAATGAGCAGTTCTTC. Translated, it gives CASSLAGFPDNEQFF.

This clonotype has a handful of counts. This rearrangement joins TRBV28 to TRBJ2-1; 10 positions agree with TRBD1. V trimming: 5 bases; J trimming: 10 bases; junction bases outside the gene matches: 11. This CDR3 comprises 15 residues. CDR1 is MDHEN, CDR2 SYDVKM, per germline. The CDR3 is CASSLSGTGVEEQFF. Written as DNA, the CDR3 is TGTGCCAGCAGTCTCTCCGGGACAGGGGTGGAGGAGCAGTTCTTC.

This clonotype occurred many times. The gene calls are TRBV10-3 and TRBJ2-7; 8 bases are shared with TRBD1. CDR1 and CDR2 (germline): ENHRY, SYGVKD. Trimming removed 3 bases from V and 12 bases from J; junction bases left unmatched: 16. The CDR3 consists of 15 residues. The CDR3 here is CAISETQGAPRPGYF. The CDR3 DNA follows: TGTGCCATCAGTGAAACCCAGGGGGCACCACGCCCGGGGTACTTC.

This clonotype was seen repeatedly, ten times or more. The chain uses TRBV10-3 and TRBJ2-5; D is undetermined. The CDR3 length is 17 residues. Deletions cut 0 bases from V and 0 bases from J, with 14 bases between. Germline CDR1 and CDR2: ENHRY and SYGVKD. The CDR3 loop is CAISESMGRWYQETQYF. In DNA, the CDR3 is TGTGCCATCAGTGAGTCGATGGGTCGCTGGTACCAAGAGACCCAGTACTTC.

In this sample, this clonotype turned up many times. V usage is TRBV7-8 and J usage is TRBJ2-1; D may be TRBD2 (5 bases). The CDR3 is 14 residues long. Germline CDR1 is SGHVS and CDR2 is FQNEAQ. V shed 5 bases and J shed 8 bases, with 16 bases lying between them. CDR3 bases: TGTGCCAGCAGCCTCGAGCGGTACGGCGATGAGCAGTTCTTC. Amino acid sequence: CASSLERYGDEQFF.